This T cell receptor beta chain was recovered during a study of OX40 agonist ivuxolimab in advanced cancers. In the case of this clone: Its antigen is unidentified.

Study-level findings and limits: CD8+ T cells (on average) carried more expanded clones than CD4+ T cells. Dosing at 0.1 to 3.0 mg/kg was accompanied by clonal expansion of CD4+ and CD8+ blood T cells by week 6.

Profiled with immunoSEQ multiplex PCR; TCRdb holds only in-frame clones, not every one. The sample shows about 10,000 clones, roughly 82% of them seen only once. The sequence derives from an adult with an advanced solid tumor such as melanoma, head and neck, liver or kidney cancer. This specimen consisted of CD4+ or CD8+ T cells sorted from blood, obtained in a trial of the OX40 agonist ivuxolimab.

The CDR3 DNA reads as TGTGCCAGCAGTCAACGGGTTTGGGATACGCAGTATTTT. It encodes CASSQRVWDTQYF. This sequence joins TRBV28 and TRBJ2-3, with D unresolved. This CDR3 is 13 amino acids long. Deletions cut 5 bases from V and 6 bases from J, with 12 bases between. The germline CDR1 and CDR2 sequences are MDHEN and SYDVKM.